The 29 T cell receptor beta chains below were found in one sample sequenced in a study of blood T cell repertoires in COVID-19. TCRdb's copy holds only in-frame clones and misses some; the assay was immunoSEQ multiplex PCR. The sample has around 450,000 clones; 75% to 90% are singletons. The sequencing sample was made of PBMCs or T cells enriched from blood (not recorded which). The receptors come from a woman younger than 35 who had recovered from COVID-19.

DNA of the CDR3: TGCGCCAGCAGCTTGGTTAGTAGCGGGGAGACCCAGTACTTC. Its translation is CASSLVSSGETQYF. The rearrangement joins TRBV5-1 to TRBJ2-5; 7 bases match TRBD2. This CDR3 is 14 amino acids long. V was clipped by 0 bases and J by 5 bases; unmatched bases: 4. Germline V CDR1 and CDR2: SGHRS, YFSETQ.

The CDR3 loop is CASSASDRDADTQYF. The CDR3 nucleotides are TGCGCCAGCAGCGCGAGCGACAGGGACGCAGATACGCAGTATTTT. V usage is TRBV5-1 and J usage is TRBJ2-3, with TRBD1 matching over 7 bases. The trim removed 4 bases at V and 4 bases at J, leaving 9 bases unmatched. Germline CDR1 reads SGHRS; CDR2 reads YFSETQ. CDR3 length equals 15 residues.

This clone has just a few counts. The chain couples TRBV28 to TRBJ2-5; 13 bases line up with TRBD2. The J segment lost 5 bases and the V segment lost 6 bases, leaving 3 bases of the junction unmatched. Germline V gene data show CDR1 as MDHEN and CDR2 as SYDVKM. The CDR3 consists of 14 residues. The CDR3 region has the DNA TGTGCCAGCAGCACTAGCGGGGGGGCGGAGACCCAGTACTTC. Its protein product is CASSTSGGAETQYF.

V usage is TRBV3-1 (or the pseudogene TRBV3-2) and J usage is TRBJ2-1, with 8 bases matching TRBD1. There are 13 residues in the CDR3. Germline V lookup: CDR1 LGHDT, CDR2 YNNKEL (reference sequence). V dropped 4 bases and J dropped 8; count of bases not matched to a gene: 4. The CDR3 DNA follows: TGTGCCAGCAGCCCAGGGGGCAACGATGAGCAGTTCTTC. Its protein product is CASSPGGNDEQFF.

The chain employs TRBV5-1 and TRBJ2-3; D remains unclear. This CDR3 comprises 12 residues. Per the germline V gene, CDR1 is SGHRS and CDR2 is YFSETQ. The V end was cut by 0 bases, the J end by 5 bases, with 4 bases between. In nucleotides, the CDR3 is TGCGCCAGCAGCTTGGACAAAGATACGCAGTATTTT. This encodes CASSLDKDTQYF.

The chain carries TRBV19 and TRBJ2-1; 7 bases map to TRBD1. CDR3 length: 21 residues. V gave up 7 bases and J gave up 4 bases; unmatched junction bases: 28. The germline CDR1 and CDR2 sequences are LNHDA and SQIVND (reference sequence). CDR3 DNA: TGTGCCAGTACCCAATCAACCCGGACAGGATATATTGGGAACCTATACAATGAGCAGTTCTTC. Residues: CASTQSTRTGYIGNLYNEQFF. Full variable domain (missing parts from reference TRBV19 and TRBJ2-1): DGGITQSPKYLFRKEGQNVTLSCEQNLNHDAMYWYRQDPGQGLRLIYYSQIVNDFQKGDIAEGYSVSREKKESFPLTVTSAQKNPTAFYLCASTQSTRTGYIGNLYNEQFFGPGTRLTVL.

The CDR3 is CASSPGAANEKLFF. DNA of the CDR3: TGTGCCAGCTCACCGGGGGCGGCTAATGAAAAACTGTTTTTT. The chain recombines TRBV18 with TRBJ1-4, with D perhaps TRBD1 (6 bases). V was clipped by 3 bases and J by 3 bases, with 8 bases between them. CDR1 and CDR2 (germline): KGHSH, LQKENI. The CDR3 contains 14 residues.

This sequence joins TRBV5-6 and TRBJ1-3; 9 bases are shared with TRBD1. CDR1 is SGHDT and CDR2 is YYEEEE in the germline V gene. This CDR3 contains 16 residues. V lost 3 bases and J lost 0; bases outside the gene matches: 4. CDR3 DNA sequence: TGTGCCAGCAGCTGGTGGGACAGGGTCTCTGGAAACACCATATATTTT. Its protein is CASSWWDRVSGNTIYF. Looking up the rest from reference TRBV5-6 and TRBJ1-3 gives the full variable domain: DAGVTQSPTHLIKTRGQQVTLRCSPKSGHDTVSWYQQALGQGPQFIFQYYEEEERQRGNFPDRFSGHQFPNYSSELNVNALLLGDSALYLCASSWWDRVSGNTIYFGEGSWLTVV.

The V call is TRBV3-1 (or the pseudogene TRBV3-2), the J call TRBJ1-5, with 8 bases lining up with TRBD1. Germline lookup yields CDR1 LGHDT and CDR2 YNNKEL (reference sequence). J was trimmed by 0 bases and V by 4 bases; bases with no gene match: 5. CDR3 length: 16 residues. This CDR3 reads CASSPGQVFSNQPQHF. The CDR3 DNA sequence: TGTGCCAGCAGCCCGGGACAGGTTTTTAGCAATCAGCCCCAGCATTTT.

The V call is TRBV19, the J call TRBJ2-4, with D uncertain. The V gene's germline CDR1 is LNHDA and CDR2 SQIVND (reference sequence). Trimming took 5 bases from V and 8 from J, leaving 13 bases between them. The CDR3 covers 13 residues. The CDR3 DNA reads as TGTGCCAGTAGTCAATTTACTGAGGACATTCAGTACTTC. Encoded protein: CASSQFTEDIQYF.

This sequence joins TRBV28 and TRBJ2-5, with 12 bases fitting TRBD2. The J segment lost 0 bases and the V segment lost 10 bases, leaving 6 bases of the junction unmatched. The CDR3 runs to 15 residues. Germline values: CDR1 MDHEN, CDR2 SYDVKM. The CDR3 sequence: CATLAGGMYQETQYF. CDR3 in DNA: TGTGCCACCCTAGCGGGGGGGATGTACCAAGAGACCCAGTACTTC.

This chain uses TRBV13 with TRBJ2-1; 11 nucleotides agree with TRBD2. There are 20 residues in the CDR3. Germline assignment: CDR1 PRHDT and CDR2 FYEKMQ (reference sequence). Trimming cost V 7 bases and J 3 bases; bases outside gene matches: 20. CDR3 sequence reads: CASTSHNLGLAGGFYNEQFF. In DNA, the CDR3 is TGTGCCAGCACCTCCCATAATCTCGGGCTAGCGGGGGGATTCTACAATGAGCAGTTCTTC.

This clone was counted once. The chain links TRBV5-1 to TRBJ2-2, with D unresolved. This CDR3 region has 14 residues. CDR1 is SGHRS, CDR2 YFSETQ, per germline. The V gene lost 4 bases and the J gene lost 3 bases, with 10 bases spanning the gap. DNA of the CDR3: TGCGCCAGCAGCCCTAGTCGGGACACCGGGGAGCTGTTTTTT. This encodes CASSPSRDTGELFF. Supplemented by reference TRBV5-1 and TRBJ2-2, the full variable domain reads KAGVTQTPRYLIKTRGQQVTLSCSPISGHRSVSWYQQTPGQGLQFLFEYFSETQRNKGNFPGRFSGRQFSNSRSEMNVSTLELGDSALYLCASSPSRDTGELFFGEGSRLTVL.

The chain is built from TRBV5-4 and TRBJ2-7; the D gene is possibly TRBD1 (6 bases). This CDR3 comprises 14 residues. Germline V gene sequence: CDR1 SGHNT, CDR2 YYREEE (reference sequence). The V gene lost 2 bases and the J gene lost 3 bases, with 12 bases spanning the gap. The CDR3 protein is CASSFRGRVYEQYF. As DNA, the CDR3 is TGTGCCAGCAGCTTCAGGGGCCGGGTCTACGAGCAGTACTTC.

The chain employs TRBV5-1 and TRBJ1-1; 7 bases map to TRBD1. V lost 1 base and J lost 1; bases outside the gene matches: 7. The germline CDR1 and CDR2 sequences are SGHRS and YFSETQ. The CDR3 runs to 16 residues. The CDR3 coding sequence is TGCGCCAGCAGCTTGCGGACAGGCAGGCCGAACACTGAAGCTTTCTTT. It encodes CASSLRTGRPNTEAFF.

The genes are TRBV5-1 and TRBJ1-5; D is ambiguous. This CDR3 spans 15 amino acids. Trimming cost V 0 bases and J 7 bases, with 14 bases left between them. CDR1 and CDR2 (germline): SGHRS, YFSETQ. CDR3 nucleotides: TGCGCCAGCAGCTTGGCCGGGAGCTTTGGGCAGCCCCAGCATTTT. Its protein product is CASSLAGSFGQPQHF.

V gene TRBV5-1 combines with J gene TRBJ1-2; a weak D match, TRBD1 (6 bases). The CDR3 has 14 amino acids. Germline V CDR1 and CDR2: SGHRS, YFSETQ. Deletions cut 6 bases from V and 4 bases from J, with 16 bases between. The CDR3 DNA is TGCGCCAGCACGCCAGGGGCGGCCTCCTATGGCTACACCTTC. This translates into CASTPGAASYGYTF.

The CDR3 DNA is TGTGCCAGCAGTGTAGGCTTACAGCCCCTCCAAGAGACCCAGTACTTC. It encodes CASSVGLQPLQETQYF. The chain has TRBV6-1 and TRBJ2-5; D gene unclear. CDR3 length: 16 residues. The germline V and J ends were trimmed by 4 bases and 1 base, with 16 bases remaining between them. From germline, CDR1 is MNHNS and CDR2 SASEGT.

Details on this clone: Its ends do not fully match the called genes, so a read error is possible. The rearrangement joins TRBV7-9 to TRBJ2-3, with D tentatively TRBD2 (5 bases). Germline V gene sequence: CDR1 SEHNR, CDR2 FQNEAQ (reference sequence). CDR3 length equals 13 residues. CDR3 region: CASSLLVGSSGTF. CDR3 in DNA: TGTGCCAGCAGCTTATTGGTTGGGTCCAGCGGCACTTTT.

CDR3 loop: CASSLLAGPSTGELFF. CDR3 sequence (DNA): TGTGCCAGCAGTCTACTAGCGGGGCCGTCCACCGGGGAGCTGTTTTTT. This rearrangement joins TRBV2 to TRBJ2-2; 10 positions agree with TRBD2. The length of the CDR3 is 16 residues. V trimming: 5 bases; J trimming: 4 bases; junction bases outside the gene matches: 7. Germline CDR1 reads SNHLY; CDR2 reads FYNNEI.

The V and J genes are TRBV7-9 and TRBJ1-6; D perhaps matches TRBD1 (6 bases). The length of the CDR3 is 14 residues. Trimming cost V 9 bases and J 8 bases, with 17 bases left between them. CDR1 SEHNR and CDR2 FQNEAQ come from the germline V gene (reference sequence). The CDR3 nucleotides are TGTGCCAGGAGAAAACGGGACACAGATTCACCCCTCCACTTT. Translating it yields CARRKRDTDSPLHF.

The chain links TRBV5-1 to TRBJ2-5; tentative D call: TRBD2 (7 bases). Per the germline V gene, CDR1 is SGHRS and CDR2 is YFSETQ. The CDR3 spans 15 residues. The V gene lost 2 bases and the J gene lost 5 bases, with 16 bases spanning the gap. CDR3 region: CASSFSGGASETQYF. The CDR3, as DNA: TGCGCCAGCAGCTTCTCGGGGGGCGCGAGCGAGACCCAGTACTTC.

The chain links TRBV7-9 to TRBJ1-1; TRBD1 aligns across 9 bases. The CDR3 loop spans 17 amino acids. In germline, CDR1 is SEHNR, CDR2 FQNEAQ (reference sequence). J lost 2 bases, V lost 4 bases, and 11 bases had no gene match. The CDR3 sequence is CASSSRRDRAYNTEAFF. In DNA, the CDR3 is TGTGCCAGCAGCTCCCGTAGGGACAGGGCTTATAACACTGAAGCTTTCTTT.

The rearrangement links TRBV19 to TRBJ1-5, with D possibly being TRBD1 (5 bases). Trimming cost V 5 bases and J 5 bases, with 10 bases left between them. The germline V gene encodes CDR1 LNHDA and CDR2 SQIVND (reference sequence). This CDR3 contains 13 residues. The DNA for the CDR3 is TGTGCCAGTAGTCAGGGAATCTATCAGCCCCAGCATTTT. Its translation: CASSQGIYQPQHF.

The J gene is TRBJ2-7, the V gene TRBV27; perhaps TRBD2 as D (7 bases). In germline, CDR1 is MNHEY, CDR2 SMNVEV (reference sequence). This CDR3 is built from 16 residues. V shed 2 bases and J shed 5 bases, with 19 bases lying between them. CDR3 amino acids: CASSLRGGQAFNEQYF. The CDR3 coding sequence is TGTGCCAGCAGTTTAAGGGGGGGTCAAGCCTTCAACGAGCAGTACTTC.

This chain connects TRBV5-1 to TRBJ1-1, with no clear D. Germline assignment: CDR1 SGHRS and CDR2 YFSETQ. The V gene lost 4 bases and the J gene lost 2 bases, with 3 bases spanning the gap. CDR3 size: 11 residues. CDR3: CASSTNTEAFF. The DNA of the CDR3 is TGCGCCAGCAGCACAAACACTGAAGCTTTCTTT. Variable domain in full (rest from reference TRBV5-1 and TRBJ1-1): KAGVTQTPRYLIKTRGQQVTLSCSPISGHRSVSWYQQTPGQGLQFLFEYFSETQRNKGNFPGRFSGRQFSNSRSEMNVSTLELGDSALYLCASSTNTEAFFGQGTRLTVV.

The genes are TRBV12-5 and TRBJ1-5; 8 bases agree with TRBD1. CDR1 and CDR2 from the germline V gene are LGHNT and FRNRAP. The CDR3 runs to 15 residues. Trimming removed 5 bases from V and 2 bases from J; junction bases left unmatched: 5. The CDR3 DNA reads as TGTGCTAGTGGTACAGGGGGATCAGGCAATCAGCCCCAGCATTTT. Amino acids: CASGTGGSGNQPQHF. The full variable domain, its missing parts supplied by reference TRBV12-5 and TRBJ1-5, is DARVTQTPRHKVTEMGQEVTMRCQPILGHNTVFWYRQTMMQGLELLAYFRNRAPLDDSGMPKDRFSAEMPDATLATLKIQPSEPRDSAVYFCASGTGGSGNQPQHFGDGTRLSIL.

CDR3 in DNA: TGCGCCAGCAGCCCCCTGGAGGGGGCAAACTATGGCTACACCTTC. This gives the protein CASSPLEGANYGYTF. This sequence joins TRBV4-1 and TRBJ1-2, with 7 bases lining up with TRBD1. The V segment lost 4 bases and the J segment 2 bases; nucleotides outside the gene matches: 7. This CDR3 region has 15 residues. Germline V gene sequence: CDR1 MGHRA, CDR2 YSYEKL.

The rearrangement links TRBV3-1 (or the pseudogene TRBV3-2) to TRBJ1-2, with D unclear. CDR3 size: 14 residues. The germline V gene encodes CDR1 LGHDT and CDR2 YNNKEL (reference sequence). The ends were cut back, 2 bases at V and 4 bases at J, with 11 bases in the middle. The CDR3 loop is CASSQRDGSYGYTF. The CDR3 nucleotides are TGTGCCAGCAGCCAACGAGATGGTTCCTATGGCTACACCTTC.